This T cell receptor (beta chain) was sequenced during a study of control samples from healthy donors and cancer patients. The repertoire was sequenced with immunoSEQ multiplex PCR; TCRdb's copy has only in-frame clones and lacks some. The table includes around 30,000 clones, roughly 94% detected once. Trimming took off 0 bases at V and 7 bases at J, with 16 bases between the two ends. Germline CDR1 SGHDT, CDR2 YYEEEE. This CDR3 contains 16 residues. The chain has TRBV5-6 and TRBJ1-4; no clear D gene. Source material: blood. This TCR was sampled from a man aged 55-75 years in good health. Here the CDR3 reads CASSLGVLAGGEKLFF. The CDR3 DNA reads as TGTGCCAGCAGCTTGGGGGTTTTGGCCGGAGGTGAAAAACTGTTTTTT.